This is a list of T cell receptor beta chains from one sample in a study of low-dose radiotherapy and immunotherapy resistance in tumors. TCRdb re-analysed the reads in MiXCR, keeping a single row per CDR3 protein. The table lists approximately 70,000 distinct CDR3 sequences, around 31% of them singletons. This specimen was PBMCs, taken before treatment. The receptors shown here come from a female donor with ovarian cancer. Each CDR3 is given with its conserved first and last residue. A D gene is named only where the DNA matches it firmly.

cdr3_aa	v_call	d_call	j_call
CASTGVTYEQYF	TRBV30	NA	TRBJ2-7
CASSRADRNSYEQYF	TRBV6-1	NA	TRBJ2-7
CASSLPRGTGELFF	TRBV7-9	NA	TRBJ2-2
CARSPGGGYEQYF	TRBV19	TRBD2	TRBJ2-7
CASSSPAGLAGGRKRYNEQFF	TRBV11-2	TRBD2	TRBJ2-1
CASSFGGQDSYNSPLHF	TRBV27	TRBD1	TRBJ1-6
CASSLTYYGYTF	TRBV28	NA	TRBJ1-2
CSARDPLAGGPGETQYF	TRBV20-1	TRBD2	TRBJ2-5
CSASSGLAGGRSYNEQFF	TRBV20-1	TRBD2	TRBJ2-1
CASSFPENIQYF	TRBV28	NA	TRBJ2-4
CASRTGSGANVLTF	TRBV6-2/TRBV6-3	NA	TRBJ2-6
CASSEAPAQGHGYTF	TRBV6-8	NA	TRBJ1-2
CASSVNSGGPNEQFF	TRBV9	TRBD2	TRBJ2-1
CASSPLGNEQFF	TRBV12-3/TRBV12-4	NA	TRBJ2-1
CASTVSYNEQFF	TRBV5-1	NA	TRBJ2-1